A single sample is the source of the 3 T cell receptor beta chains below, sequenced in a study of cytomegalovirus exposure and HLA in healthy donors. This PCR relied on a set of 60 Vbeta primers and 13 Jbeta primers. This table comes from immunoSEQ multiplex PCR, and its TCRdb copy is limited to in-frame clones, with some not included. This table has some 110,000 clones, 65% to 80% appearing once. Specimen: PBMCs. These TCRs come from a woman aged 50 to 60 in good health and CMV-seropositive.

The chain has TRBV2 and TRBJ1-1; 9 positions agree with TRBD1. The germline gives CDR1 SNHLY, CDR2 FYNNEI. V shed 5 bases, J shed 4 bases, and the junction held 11 bases outside the gene matches. CDR3 length: 16 residues. The CDR3 nucleotides read TGTGCCAGCAGTTTACAGGGGGCCGATGGTGGCACTGAAGCTTTCTTT. The encoded protein is CASSLQGADGGTEAFF.

This clone appeared once. Other DNA sequences within the sample encode an identical CDR3. In DNA form, the CDR3 reads TGTGCCAGCAGCTTGGGGTTGGCGGGGGAGGGTGAGACCCAGTACTTC. As protein: CASSLGLAGEGETQYF. The chain combines TRBV7-2 with TRBJ2-5; 7 positions agree with TRBD2. Germline trimming cut 3 bases from V and 5 bases from J; bases unmatched to any gene: 12. Germline CDR1 reads SGHTA; CDR2 reads FQGNSA. The CDR3 covers 16 residues.

The rearrangement joins TRBV5-1 to TRBJ2-7, with 10 bases that match TRBD2. The CDR3 contains 14 residues. With 5 bases clipped from V and 3 bases from J, the junction kept 5 bases outside the gene matches. From germline, CDR1 is SGHRS and CDR2 YFSETQ. The CDR3 DNA reads as TGCGCCAGCAGGGAGGCTAGCGGGGGCTACGAGCAGTACTTC. It specifies CASREASGGYEQYF.